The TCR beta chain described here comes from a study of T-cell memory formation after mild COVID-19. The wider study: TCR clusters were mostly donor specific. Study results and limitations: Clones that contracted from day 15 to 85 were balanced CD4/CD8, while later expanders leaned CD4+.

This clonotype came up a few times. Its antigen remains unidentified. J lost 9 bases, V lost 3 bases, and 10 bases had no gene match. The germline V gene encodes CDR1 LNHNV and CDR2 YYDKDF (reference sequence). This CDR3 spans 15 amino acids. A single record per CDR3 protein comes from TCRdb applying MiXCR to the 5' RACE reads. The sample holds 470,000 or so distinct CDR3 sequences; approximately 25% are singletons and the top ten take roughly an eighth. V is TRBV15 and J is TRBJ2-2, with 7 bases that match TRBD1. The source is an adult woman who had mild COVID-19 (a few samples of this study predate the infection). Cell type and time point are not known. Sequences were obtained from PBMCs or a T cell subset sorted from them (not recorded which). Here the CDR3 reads CATSSRDSPTRELFF. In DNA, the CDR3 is TGTGCCACCAGCAGCCGGGACAGCCCAACGAGGGAGCTGTTTTTT.